The 31 T cell receptor beta chains below all came from one sample that was sequenced in a study of T cells in Graves' hyperthyroidism and ophthalmopathy. Amplification targeted TCR beta CDR3 regions from RNA transcripts. TCR CDR3 regions were first amplified by RT-PCR with HTBI primers. TCRdb called the multiplex PCR reads again in MiXCR, with one record for every CDR3 protein. The sample yields 33,000 or so distinct CDR3 sequences, 49% seen once. The source material was blood. These TCRs come from a woman aged 50 to 60 with Graves' hyperthyroidism that later progressed to Graves' ophthalmopathy.

This clonotype came up many times. The genes are TRBV11-2 and TRBJ1-5; D is unclear. Germline V gives CDR1 SGHAT, CDR2 FQNNGV. The V and J ends lost 5 bases and 2 bases respectively, with 10 bases between them. The CDR3 totals 14 residues. The CDR3 here is CASSLGRGNQPQHF. The CDR3 nucleotides read TGTGCCAGCAGCCTAGGGCGGGGCAATCAGCCCCAGCATTTT.

The chain has TRBV5-4 and TRBJ2-3; maybe TRBD2 (6 bases). CDR3 length equals 16 residues. V was cut by 1 base and J by 11 bases, with 23 bases left in between. Germline assignment: CDR1 SGHNT and CDR2 YYREEE (reference sequence). The DNA of the CDR3 is TGTGCCAGCAGCTTGAATTCGGGTCTAGCGCACAATGAGCAGTATTTT. Translation: CASSLNSGLAHNEQYF.

In the case of this clonotype: The junction departs from germline at one end; a sequencing error may be responsible. The chain is built from TRBV5-1 and TRBJ2-1, with D unclear. Germline CDR1 is SGHRS and CDR2 is YFSETQ. The CDR3 loop spans 14 amino acids. The CDR3 coding sequence is TGCGCCAGCAGCTTGGGGAGATCCTTCAATGAGCAGTTCTTC. Amino acid sequence: CASSLGRSFNEQFF.

This clonotype has at least ten counts. This sequence joins TRBV30 and TRBJ2-1, with unresolved D. The CDR3 has 14 amino acids. Trimming removed 5 bases from V and 4 bases from J, with 15 bases in between. CDR1 is GTSNPN, CDR2 SVGIG, per germline (reference sequence). The DNA of the CDR3 is TGTGCCTGGGTGGCAAGGTTTGGGTACAATGAGCAGTTCTTC. This sequence encodes CAWVARFGYNEQFF.

A note on this clonotype: This likely comes from a read error, as the CDR3 has no conserved phenylalanine or tryptophan at its end. The chain has TRBV7-3 and TRBJ2-2; 7 nucleotides align to TRBD2. Germline V gives CDR1 SGHTA, CDR2 FQGTGA. CDR3 length: 15 residues. V shed 1 base, J shed 8 bases, and the junction held 7 bases outside the gene matches. The CDR3 reads CASSLNEGLRGELFY. As DNA, the CDR3 is TGTGCCAGCAGCTTAAACGAGGGACTACGTGGGGAGCTGTTTTAT.

This clonotype appeared once. The CDR3 ends on some other residue instead of the conserved phenylalanine or tryptophan, so this is likely a read error. The CDR3 DNA follows: TGCAGTGCTAGTACAGGGACAGGGGATTCACCCCTCCACTCT. Its protein is CSASTGTGDSPLHS. The J gene is TRBJ1-6, the V gene TRBV20-1; TRBD1 matches 10 bases. The germline gives CDR1 DFQATT, CDR2 SNEGSKA (reference sequence). Trimming removed 3 bases from V and 8 bases from J; junction bases left unmatched: 4. The CDR3 length is 14 residues.

This clonotype is judged medium-sized (0.01 to 0.1%). The genes are TRBV24-1 and TRBJ1-5; perhaps TRBD1 as D (5 bases). There are 14 residues in the CDR3. CDR1 KGHDR and CDR2 SFDVKD come from the germline V gene. Trimming left V 3 bases short and J 3 bases short, with 8 bases between. CDR3 in amino acids: CATSDPTANQPQHF. In nucleotides, the CDR3 is TGTGCCACCAGTGATCCGACAGCCAATCAGCCCCAGCATTTT.

This clonotype is labeled as medium-sized. The chain links TRBV7-2 to TRBJ2-1; perhaps TRBD2 as D (5 bases). This CDR3 contains 13 residues. CDR1 is SGHTA, CDR2 FQGNSA, per germline. Trimming took 4 bases from V and 10 from J, leaving 14 bases between them. The DNA for the CDR3 is TGTGCCAGCAGCTCCTGGACGGGGAGCGAGCAGTTCTTC. Its protein product is CASSSWTGSEQFF.

This clonotype was detected many times. This chain joins TRBV9 and TRBJ2-7, with 15 bases matching TRBD2. Germline V gene sequence: CDR1 SGDLS, CDR2 YYNGEE. After removal of 4 bases from V and 4 bases from J, the junction contained 3 bases not matched to a gene. CDR3 length equals 15 residues. The CDR3 bases are TGTGCCAGCAGCCAGGGACTAGCGGGAGGTTACGAGCAGTACTTC. Protein product: CASSQGLAGGYEQYF.

This clonotype occurred many times. This chain joins TRBV6-6 and TRBJ2-3, with TRBD1 identical over 8 bases. The CDR3 length is 19 residues. After removal of 0 bases from V and 7 bases from J, the junction contained 18 bases not matched to a gene. Germline V lookup: CDR1 MNHNY, CDR2 SVGAGI (reference sequence). The CDR3 is CASSYSRGTGNPIGNTQYF. The CDR3 nucleotides are TGTGCCAGCAGTTACTCGAGAGGGACAGGCAATCCTATTGGTAATACGCAGTATTTT.

This clonotype has at least ten counts. The chain has TRBV9 and TRBJ2-1; TRBD2 agrees at 12 bases. This CDR3 has 17 residues. Germline V lookup: CDR1 SGDLS, CDR2 YYNGEE. J was trimmed by 7 bases and V by 3 bases; bases with no gene match: 11. The CDR3 protein is CASSENLAGGLLNEQFF. CDR3 sequence (DNA): TGTGCCAGCAGCGAAAATCTAGCGGGAGGGCTATTGAATGAGCAGTTCTTC.

Concerning this clonotype: A much larger clone sits a single nucleotide away, making a read error possible. J is TRBJ2-7 and V is TRBV27, with no clear D. CDR3 size: 13 residues. CDR1 MNHEY and CDR2 SMNVEV come from the germline V gene (reference sequence). V gave up 5 bases and J gave up 3 bases, with 11 bases separating them. The CDR3 reads CASSLENGYEQYF. DNA for the CDR3: TGTGCCAGCAGTCTAGAGAACGGCTACGAGCAGTACTTC.

This chain links TRBV2 with TRBJ2-5, with 13 bases aligning to TRBD2. This CDR3 is 17 amino acids long. Germline V lookup: CDR1 SNHLY, CDR2 FYNNEI. Unmatched junction bases numbered 8, after V lost 4 bases and J lost 3 bases. CDR3 sequence reads: CASSGGRTSGSEETQYF. CDR3 DNA: TGTGCCAGCAGTGGGGGGCGGACTAGCGGGAGCGAAGAGACCCAGTACTTC.

The V call is TRBV29-1, the J call TRBJ1-5; D is possibly TRBD1 (6 bases). V was clipped by 3 bases and J by 0 bases, with 15 bases between them. The length of the CDR3 is 16 residues. From germline, CDR1 is SQVTM and CDR2 ANQGSEA. The chain's CDR3 is CSVEGSGTHSNQPQHF. The DNA of the CDR3 is TGCAGCGTTGAGGGATCCGGGACACATAGCAATCAGCCCCAGCATTTT.

The CDR3 sequence: CSEGEGQGGLPEAFF. For the CDR3, the DNA is TGCAGTGAAGGGGAGGGACAGGGGGGACTTCCTGAAGCTTTCTTT. The V gene is TRBV20-1, the J gene TRBJ1-1; TRBD1 matches 11 bases. This CDR3 has 15 residues. Per germline, CDR1 DFQATT and CDR2 SNEGSKA (reference sequence). V was clipped by 7 bases and J by 6 bases; unmatched bases: 13.

The rearrangement links TRBV20-1 to TRBJ2-5; no firm D call. Deletions cut 5 bases from V and 2 bases from J, with 9 bases between. Per germline, CDR1 DFQATT and CDR2 SNEGSKA (reference sequence). This CDR3 is built from 12 residues. CDR3 nucleotide sequence: TGCAGTGCTGCCTTCTGGCAAGAGACCCAGTACTTC. Its protein is CSAAFWQETQYF.

CDR3 residues: CSARDRRGFDGYTF. In nucleotides, the CDR3 is TGCAGTGCTAGAGATCGACGGGGATTCGATGGCTACACCTTC. This rearrangement joins TRBV20-1 to TRBJ1-2; the D is unclear. Trimming cost V 0 bases and J 6 bases, with 14 bases left between them. Germline V gene sequence: CDR1 DFQATT, CDR2 SNEGSKA (reference sequence). CDR3 length: 14 residues.

This clonotype was counted at least ten times. The CDR3 is CASSLRGQSTDTQYF. The CDR3, as DNA: TGTGCCAGCAGTTTAAGGGGACAGAGCACAGATACGCAGTATTTT. This chain joins TRBV27 and TRBJ2-3, with 7 positions matching TRBD1. This CDR3 spans 15 amino acids. Germline V gene sequence: CDR1 MNHEY, CDR2 SMNVEV (reference sequence). J was trimmed by 0 bases and V by 2 bases; bases with no gene match: 2.

This clonotype was found many times. The chain combines TRBV20-1 with TRBJ2-2, with D maybe TRBD2 (5 bases). Germline V gives CDR1 DFQATT, CDR2 SNEGSKA (reference sequence). V was trimmed by 6 bases and J by 8 bases, leaving 19 bases between them. This CDR3 is built from 14 residues. The CDR3 is CSARTPGSTGELFF. CDR3 nucleotide sequence: TGCAGTGCGAGAACTCCGGGGAGCACTGGGGAGCTGTTTTTT.

The chain employs TRBV3-1 and TRBJ2-3; TRBD1 agrees at 12 bases. Looked up from germline, CDR1 is LGHDT and CDR2 is YNNKEL (reference sequence). The V gene end was trimmed by 1 base and the J gene end by 5 bases; junction bases not matched to a gene: 10. The CDR3 has 18 amino acids. CDR3 nucleotides: TGTGCCAGCAGCCAAGTCCCAAGCGGGACAGGGGGCGTAGATACGCAGTATTTT. The encoded protein is CASSQVPSGTGGVDTQYF.

This clonotype was counted ten times or more. The rearrangement joins TRBV30 to TRBJ2-7; perhaps TRBD1 as D (5 bases). V was trimmed by 2 bases and J by 0 bases, leaving 8 bases between them. The length of the CDR3 is 13 residues. The germline V gene has CDR1 GTSNPN and CDR2 SVGIG (reference sequence). CDR3 coding DNA: TGTGCCTGGAGTCGACAGATCTCCTACGAGCAGTACTTC. This sequence encodes CAWSRQISYEQYF.

Comments on this clonotype: Germline is not matched at one junction end, which may reflect a read error. This sequence joins TRBV7-9 and TRBJ2-5; TRBD1 is a possible D gene (6 bases). The CDR3 has 15 residues. In germline, CDR1 is SEHNR, CDR2 FQNEAQ (reference sequence). CDR3 nucleotides: TGCGCCAGCAGCCAAGATTCCCAGGGGCGCGAGACCCAGTACTTC. Translation: CASSQDSQGRETQYF.

The rearrangement uses TRBV2 and TRBJ2-3, with D possibly TRBD2 on 6 matching bases. Germline V CDR1 and CDR2: SNHLY, FYNNEI. V dropped 11 bases and J dropped 4 bases, with 16 bases sitting between them. The CDR3 is made up of 13 amino acids. The CDR3 DNA is TGTGCCGTCGCAGCGCGGGGCCCAGATACGCAGTATTTT. Its translation is CAVAARGPDTQYF.

The chain links TRBV5-4 to TRBJ2-5, with D perhaps matching TRBD2 (6 bases). Trimming removed 4 bases at V and 5 bases at J, with 15 bases between. The germline gives CDR1 SGHNT, CDR2 YYREEE (reference sequence). CDR3 size: 14 residues. The CDR3: CASSGGDHGETQYF. The CDR3 DNA reads TGTGCCAGCAGCGGCGGGGACCACGGGGAGACCCAGTACTTC.

Worth noting for this clonotype: The CDR3 end shows no conserved phenylalanine or tryptophan, and so a read error is likely. The chain recombines TRBV7-8 with TRBJ2-5; TRBD1 matches at 11 bases. Germline V CDR1 and CDR2: SGHVS, FQNEAQ. The CDR3 extends over 14 amino acids. The V and J ends lost 5 bases and 7 bases, in that order; junction bases with no gene match: 6. The CDR3 region has the DNA TGTGCCAGCAGCGTAGGACAGGGGGCAGGGACCCAGTACTGC. It specifies CASSVGQGAGTQYC.

This clonotype has just one count. The chain combines TRBV29-1 with TRBJ2-7; 11 bases line up with TRBD1. Per germline, CDR1 SQVTM and CDR2 ANQGSEA. J gave up 3 bases and V 6 bases, and 4 bases lay outside the gene matches. The CDR3 sequence is 13 residues long. The CDR3 DNA sequence: TGCAGCGTCGGACAGGGGGCAAACTACGAGCAGTACTTC. Residues: CSVGQGANYEQYF.

To note about this clonotype: The germline gene is not matched at one end of the junction; a read error may be the cause. This sequence joins TRBV2 and TRBJ1-1; D may be TRBD1 (5 bases). There are 11 residues in the CDR3. CDR1 and CDR2 (germline): SNHLY, FYNNEI. CDR3 DNA sequence: TGTGCCAGCAATGAAGTAGTCGGGACGGCCTTT. It translates to CASNEVVGTAF.

The chain recombines TRBV5-4 with TRBJ2-5; perhaps TRBD2 as D (5 bases). The V gene's germline CDR1 is SGHNT and CDR2 YYREEE (reference sequence). The CDR3 is 15 amino acids. V was pared by 0 bases and J by 5 bases, with 14 bases between. CDR3 region: CASSLVGSVVETQYF. The CDR3 coding sequence is TGTGCCAGCAGCTTGGTGGGTAGCGTCGTGGAGACCCAGTACTTC.

This clonotype was seen ten or more times. CDR3: CASSSRGQGREKLFF. Written as DNA, the CDR3 is TGTGCCAGCAGCTCGAGGGGACAGGGACGGGAAAAACTGTTTTTT. This chain connects TRBV7-9 to TRBJ1-4, with 9 bases matching TRBD1. Germline V gives CDR1 SEHNR, CDR2 FQNEAQ (reference sequence). The CDR3 is 15 amino acids. Unmatched junction bases numbered 8, after V lost 4 bases and J lost 8 bases.

This clonotype is medium-sized by share. The chain combines TRBV24-1 with TRBJ1-4; 8 positions match TRBD1. Germline V gives CDR1 KGHDR, CDR2 SFDVKD. The CDR3 contains 16 residues. The trim removed 5 bases at V and 6 bases at J, leaving 10 bases unmatched. The CDR3 region is CATSARPGTGDEKLFF. CDR3 DNA: TGTGCCACCAGTGCCCGCCCCGGGACAGGAGATGAAAAACTGTTTTTT.

This clonotype appeared many times. V is TRBV4-1 and J is TRBJ1-1, with D uncertain. This CDR3 comprises 14 residues. Trimming removed 4 bases at V and 1 base at J, with 10 bases between. Germline V lookup: CDR1 MGHRA, CDR2 YSYEKL. The CDR3 DNA reads TGCGCCAGCAGCCGCACCCAGCAGAACACTGAAGCTTTCTTT. Protein: CASSRTQQNTEAFF.